These T cell receptor beta chains were read from a single sample in a study of beta chain features in type 1 diabetes. Clones were sequenced by immunoSEQ multiplex PCR, and TCRdb holds only the in-frame ones, with some missing. The sample holds tens of thousands of clones, under 35% seen once. Sample: stem cell memory CD4+ T cells from blood. Source of these receptors: a woman aged 18-29 years in good health. Both conserved end residues are part of each CDR3. The order of the fields is D gene, clone size, J gene, V gene, CDR3 DNA, CDR3 protein. A D gene is named only where the DNA matches it firmly. Rows give clone size only sometimes, using once, few, many, or a class for an expanded clone.

D gene: TRBD2; clone size: few; J gene: TRBJ2-1; V gene: TRBV5-4; CDR3 DNA: TGTGCCAGCAGCTTGGCTGCGACTAGCGGAGGGAATGAGCAGTTCTTC; CDR3 protein: CASSLAATSGGNEQFF
D gene: TRBD1; clone size: NA; J gene: TRBJ2-7; V gene: TRBV30; CDR3 DNA: TGTGCCTGGAGTGGCTTAGGGACAGGGACCGACGAGCAGTACTTC; CDR3 protein: CAWSGLGTGTDEQYF
D gene: NA; clone size: few; J gene: TRBJ2-7; V gene: TRBV25-1; CDR3 DNA: TGTGCCAGCAGTGAATTGACAGGACATATCTACGAGCAGTACTTC; CDR3 protein: CASSELTGHIYEQYF
D gene: NA; clone size: few; J gene: TRBJ2-7; V gene: TRBV2; CDR3 DNA: TGTGCCAGCAGGGAGGATGGGTCCTACGAGCAGTACTTC; CDR3 protein: CASREDGSYEQYF
D gene: NA; clone size: NA; J gene: TRBJ1-1; V gene: TRBV7-9; CDR3 DNA: TGTGCCAGCAGCCACCCCGGGACTAGGGAGAGAGCTTTCTTT; CDR3 protein: CASSHPGTRERAFF
D gene: TRBD1; clone size: NA; J gene: TRBJ2-2; V gene: TRBV12-5; CDR3 DNA: TGTGCTAGTGGTCCTCACGGGACAGATAACACCGGGGAGCTGTTTTTT; CDR3 protein: CASGPHGTDNTGELFF
D gene: TRBD1; clone size: NA; J gene: TRBJ1-4; V gene: TRBV4-3; CDR3 DNA: TGCGCCAGCAGCCAGCAACAGGGGTCCCGTGTCACTAATGAAAAACTGTTTTTT; CDR3 protein: CASSQQQGSRVTNEKLFF
D gene: NA; clone size: NA; J gene: TRBJ2-7; V gene: TRBV30; CDR3 DNA: TGTGCCTGGGGGGGGATCGGGGACGAGCAGTACTTC; CDR3 protein: CAWGGIGDEQYF
D gene: NA; clone size: few; J gene: TRBJ1-5; V gene: TRBV7-2; CDR3 DNA: TGTGCCAGCAGCTTAGCGATTCTAGGGGGGGATCAGCCCCAGCATTTT; CDR3 protein: CASSLAILGGDQPQHF
D gene: NA; clone size: NA; J gene: TRBJ2-1; V gene: TRBV11-1; CDR3 DNA: TGTGCCAGCAGCCTAGGGCGGACCTACAATGAGCAGTTCTTC; CDR3 protein: CASSLGRTYNEQFF
D gene: NA; clone size: NA; J gene: TRBJ1-5; V gene: TRBV7-9; CDR3 DNA: TGTGCCAGCAGCTTACAGGGAGGACGCAATCAGCCCCAGCATTTT; CDR3 protein: CASSLQGGRNQPQHF
D gene: NA; clone size: few; J gene: TRBJ2-5; V gene: TRBV5-6; CDR3 DNA: TGTGCCAGCAGCGAACGCGGGATACAAGAGACCCAGTACTTC; CDR3 protein: CASSERGIQETQYF
D gene: NA; clone size: few; J gene: TRBJ2-7; V gene: TRBV19; CDR3 DNA: TGTGCCAGTAGTATGCTTTGGCAGGGAATGGCCTACGAGCAGTACTTC; CDR3 protein: CASSMLWQGMAYEQYF
D gene: NA; clone size: NA; J gene: TRBJ2-6; V gene: TRBV25-1; CDR3 DNA: TGTGCCAGCTCTAGCCGGTTCTCTGGGGCCAACGTCCTGACTTTC; CDR3 protein: CASSSRFSGANVLTF